A selection of T cell receptor beta chains follows, all from one sample in a study of patients and donors after allogeneic stem cell transplantation. TCRdb processed the RT-PCR reads anew with MiXCR; each CDR3 protein has one entry. Here the sample spans roughly 200,000 distinct CDR3 sequences, around 41% being singletons. Sequenced input: blood, either unsorted or a sorted T cell fraction (not recorded which). The receptors stem from a human donor who was either an allogeneic HSCT recipient or a stem cell or donor lymphocyte infusion donor (not recorded which). It is not recorded whose cells these are; they may come from a transplant donor. Both conserved end residues are trimmed from each CDR3.

v_call: TRBV5-1; j_call: TRBJ2-2; cdr3_aa: ASSPFLATGELF
v_call: TRBV29-1; j_call: TRBJ1-2; cdr3_aa: SVVAGGYEGYT
v_call: TRBV10-3; j_call: TRBJ1-2; cdr3_aa: AIRAPGQTYGYT
v_call: TRBV4-1; j_call: TRBJ1-6; cdr3_aa: ASSQPPGRRTPLH
v_call: TRBV12-3/TRBV12-4; j_call: TRBJ2-3; cdr3_aa: ASSFYGPDTQY
v_call: TRBV20-1; j_call: TRBJ1-1; cdr3_aa: SARASLNTEAF
v_call: TRBV5-1; j_call: TRBJ1-2; cdr3_aa: ASSGKQGNYGYT
v_call: TRBV30; j_call: TRBJ1-2; cdr3_aa: AWHQGSDYGYT
v_call: TRBV4-1; j_call: TRBJ1-3; cdr3_aa: ASSQVGWNTIY
v_call: TRBV5-1; j_call: TRBJ1-1; cdr3_aa: ASSSTRGNTEAF
v_call: TRBV10-3; j_call: TRBJ2-7; cdr3_aa: AISELGRSYEQY
v_call: TRBV7-9; j_call: TRBJ1-1; cdr3_aa: ASSLGSGPSNTEAF
v_call: TRBV7-3; j_call: TRBJ2-2; cdr3_aa: ASSKQVLGELF
v_call: TRBV3-1; j_call: TRBJ1-2; cdr3_aa: ASSQRHGGYT
v_call: TRBV5-1; j_call: TRBJ1-1; cdr3_aa: ASSPGDNMNTEAF
v_call: TRBV12-3/TRBV12-4; j_call: TRBJ1-1; cdr3_aa: ASSLNLIEAF
v_call: TRBV5-1; j_call: TRBJ2-1; cdr3_aa: ASSPYSDREIIDEQF
v_call: TRBV18; j_call: TRBJ1-6; cdr3_aa: ASSPRRDRNSPLH
v_call: TRBV5-1; j_call: TRBJ1-2; cdr3_aa: ASSLGRRGAGYGYT
v_call: TRBV2; j_call: TRBJ2-7; cdr3_aa: ASTFSRGAYEQY
v_call: TRBV5-1; j_call: TRBJ2-1; cdr3_aa: ASSLVALAGGNNEQF
v_call: TRBV5-1; j_call: TRBJ2-7; cdr3_aa: ASSLFDANYEQY
v_call: TRBV4-1; j_call: TRBJ1-4; cdr3_aa: ASSPSDRGEKLF
v_call: TRBV2; j_call: TRBJ1-1; cdr3_aa: ASSADYLTEAF
v_call: TRBV7-2; j_call: TRBJ1-2; cdr3_aa: ASSFLGGDYGYT
v_call: TRBV12-3/TRBV12-4; j_call: TRBJ1-3; cdr3_aa: ASSFGILENTIY
v_call: TRBV5-1; j_call: TRBJ1-5; cdr3_aa: ASSLVPDNQPQH
v_call: TRBV4-1; j_call: TRBJ1-3; cdr3_aa: ASSQVAGFGNTIY
v_call: TRBV18; j_call: TRBJ1-6; cdr3_aa: ASSLRDKNNSPLH
v_call: TRBV10-3; j_call: TRBJ2-3; cdr3_aa: AISGDSDTQY
v_call: TRBV6-6; j_call: TRBJ1-1; cdr3_aa: ASSYGGHPFEAF
v_call: TRBV4-1; j_call: TRBJ1-2; cdr3_aa: ASSQEGVVYT
v_call: TRBV20-1; j_call: TRBJ1-2; cdr3_aa: SARDPGVYGYT
v_call: TRBV7-9; j_call: TRBJ1-4; cdr3_aa: ASNRVALGNEKLF
v_call: TRBV5-1; j_call: TRBJ1-4; cdr3_aa: ASSGQGAPNEKLF
v_call: TRBV10-3; j_call: TRBJ2-5; cdr3_aa: ATSHSDPLETQY
v_call: TRBV7-3; j_call: TRBJ2-5; cdr3_aa: ASSLTELQETQY
v_call: TRBV24-1; j_call: TRBJ2-1; cdr3_aa: ATSDPGQVSYNEQF
v_call: TRBV10-2; j_call: TRBJ1-2; cdr3_aa: ASGGTGNYGYT
v_call: TRBV6-6; j_call: TRBJ1-4; cdr3_aa: ASSYSTSTNEKLF
v_call: TRBV12-3/TRBV12-4; j_call: TRBJ2-2; cdr3_aa: ASHPSGVIGELF
v_call: TRBV27; j_call: TRBJ1-2; cdr3_aa: ASSLMPGTGHYGYT
v_call: TRBV27; j_call: TRBJ1-1; cdr3_aa: ASSFDYKNTEAF
v_call: TRBV12-3/TRBV12-4; j_call: TRBJ1-3; cdr3_aa: ASSLAGQGNTIY
v_call: TRBV7-9; j_call: TRBJ1-5; cdr3_aa: ASTLNNQPQH
v_call: TRBV14; j_call: TRBJ1-1; cdr3_aa: ASSQLAGASAEAF
v_call: TRBV5-1; j_call: TRBJ2-1; cdr3_aa: ASSPRTTYNEQF
v_call: TRBV24-1; j_call: TRBJ2-2; cdr3_aa: ATTPGTGELF
v_call: TRBV20-1; j_call: TRBJ2-1; cdr3_aa: SALAYNEQF
v_call: TRBV11-3; j_call: TRBJ2-3; cdr3_aa: ASSLRETDTQY
v_call: TRBV12-3/TRBV12-4; j_call: TRBJ1-1; cdr3_aa: ASTLVGTEAF
v_call: TRBV20-1; j_call: TRBJ1-5; cdr3_aa: SARWANQPQH
v_call: TRBV10-3; j_call: TRBJ1-4; cdr3_aa: AITASLGGKLF